This T cell receptor (beta chain) was captured in a study of T cells after yellow fever vaccination. For the study at large: Fractions low in cell number were prepared with SMART-Seq v4 Ultra Low Input.

TCRdb used MiXCR to reprocess the 5' RACE reads, holding one entry per CDR3 protein. The table includes some 110,000 distinct CDR3 sequences, under 8.5% detected once. This clonotype was observed at least ten times. Its antigen is as yet unknown. Findings and caveats of the study: Reappearance after the booster was seen for most primary-vaccination clones, at roughly 96% CD4 and 88% CD8. The secondary response showed a weaker magnitude and a faster peak, day 5 versus 15.

The ends were cut back, 3 bases at V and 1 base at J, with 30 bases in the middle. CDR1 is ENHRY and CDR2 is SYGVKD in the germline V gene. The CDR3 spans 21 residues. The rearrangement uses TRBV10-3 and TRBJ2-5, with a tentative D call TRBD1 (6 bases). The source material was CD4+ T cells sorted from PBMCs, sampled less than 11 days after the first yellow fever vaccination. The sequence was obtained from a man aged 18 to 35 who received the YFV17D yellow fever vaccine. The CDR3 DNA reads as TGTGCCATCAGTGACCAGGGGATGACCGGGACCAGCATCGTAGTCCAAGAGACCCAGTACTTC. Protein sequence: CAISDQGMTGTSIVVQETQYF.